The next 9 T cell receptor beta chains were all read from a single sample in a study of blood T cell repertoires in COVID-19. Measured with immunoSEQ multiplex PCR; TCRdb has only the in-frame clones, and not every one. The sample yields about 180,000 clones, roughly 81% seen once. Sequenced sample: peripheral blood. These receptors were taken from a woman older than 75 with COVID-19, enrolled during active disease.

This chain joins TRBV6-5 and TRBJ2-7, with D perhaps TRBD1 (5 bases). With 6 bases removed from V and 1 base from J, the gap between germline ends came to 10 bases. CDR3 length: 13 residues. Germline CDR1 MNHEY, CDR2 SVGAGI. CDR3 coding DNA: TGTGCCAGCAGCCTGGACATATCCTACGAGCAGTACTTC. Its translation: CASSLDISYEQYF.

The gene calls are TRBV27 and TRBJ1-1, with a tentative D call TRBD1 (5 bases). Trimming left V 1 base short and J 12 bases short, with 12 bases between. This CDR3 is 12 amino acids long. Germline-derived CDR1 and CDR2 are MNHEY and SMNVEV (reference sequence). The CDR3 sequence is CASSLLGRDPFF. The CDR3 nucleotides are TGTGCCAGCAGTTTATTGGGCAGGGATCCTTTCTTT.

The chain couples TRBV11-2 to TRBJ2-1; 12 nucleotides line up with TRBD2. V gave up 0 bases and J gave up 15 bases; unmatched junction bases: 9. CDR1 SGHAT and CDR2 FQNNGV come from the germline V gene. This CDR3 contains 15 residues. The CDR3 DNA sequence: TGTGCCAGCAGCTTAGACCTAGCGGGGGGGAACGGGCCGTTCTTC. Amino acids: CASSLDLAGGNGPFF. Using reference TRBV11-2 and TRBJ2-1 for the parts outside the CDR3, the full variable domain is EAGVAQSPRYKIIEKRQSVAFWCNPISGHATLYWYQQILGQGPKLLIQFQNNGVVDDSQLPKDRFSAERLKGVDSTLKIQPAKLEDSAVYLCASSLDLAGGNGPFFGPGTRLTVL.

V and J are TRBV5-1 and TRBJ2-1; TRBD1 matches 10 bases. There are 15 residues in the CDR3. Germline V gene sequence: CDR1 SGHRS, CDR2 YFSETQ. V dropped 0 bases and J dropped 5; count of bases not matched to a gene: 2. The CDR3 DNA follows: TGCGCCAGCAGCTTGGGACAGGGGGCCCACAATGAGCAGTTCTTC. It translates to CASSLGQGAHNEQFF.

This chain connects TRBV4-2 to TRBJ2-4; D perhaps matches TRBD1 (6 bases). The CDR3 has 14 residues. The germline V and J ends were trimmed by 2 bases and 1 base, with 6 bases remaining between them. The V gene's germline CDR1 is LGHNA and CDR2 YNFKEQ. The CDR3 nucleotides are TGTGCCAGCAGCCAACAGGGGGCCAAAAACATTCAGTACTTC. It encodes CASSQQGAKNIQYF.

This clone was seen once. The J gene is TRBJ2-1, the V gene TRBV15; 8 bases map to TRBD2. Germline V gene lookup returns CDR1 LNHNV and CDR2 YYDKDF (reference sequence). This CDR3 is built from 18 residues. V lost 0 bases and J lost 2; bases outside the gene matches: 9. The CDR3 nucleotides are TGTGCCACCAGCAGAGATCGAACGAGGCGGGGGGCCTACAATGAGCAGTTCTTC. It translates to CATSRDRTRRGAYNEQFF.

The chain recombines TRBV6-6 with TRBJ1-4; D unclear. Trimming shortened V by 2 bases and J by 4 bases, and 8 bases separated the two germline ends. Germline CDR1 is MNHNY and CDR2 is SVGAGI (reference sequence). CDR3 length: 14 residues. DNA for the CDR3: TGTGCCAGCAGTTACGGGCAGTATAATGAAAAACTGTTTTTT. It encodes CASSYGQYNEKLFF.

The chain recombines TRBV27 with TRBJ1-6; 7 nucleotides match TRBD1. This CDR3 spans 14 amino acids. V lost 5 bases to trimming and J lost 15 bases; unmatched junction nucleotides: 13. The germline V gene has CDR1 MNHEY and CDR2 SMNVEV (reference sequence). The CDR3, as DNA: TGTGCCAGCAGTCCGGACAGGATTTTCGTTCTCCTCCACTTT. It yields the protein CASSPDRIFVLLHF.

This clone has only one observation. The genes are TRBV5-1 and TRBJ2-7, with 7 bases aligning to TRBD1. J lost 2 bases, V lost 1 base, and 6 bases had no gene match. The CDR3 loop spans 15 amino acids. Germline CDR1 and CDR2: SGHRS and YFSETQ. Here the CDR3 DNA reads TGCGCCAGCAGCTTGTCCGGGACAGTCACCTACGAGCAGTACTTC. It translates to CASSLSGTVTYEQYF.